This paragraph covers one T cell receptor (beta chain) sequence. There is no known antigen for this receptor. Per-base qualities were not stored, and no clone one base away is much larger. The CDR3, from cysteine to phenylalanine, totals 14 residues. Only CDR3 DNA remains: 42 bases, in frame from the first base. The junction carries 14 bases between V and J, which are trimmed by 6 bases and 4 bases respectively. As encoded in the germline V gene (reference sequence), CDR1 is MNHNY while CDR2 is SVGAGI. The source of the sample is a study of T cell responses to AZD1222 COVID-19 vaccine (dated by TCRdb to the early 2020s). Study-wide context: AZD1222 recipients given second doses at about 4 weeks or at about 12 weeks were pooled, since spike-specific TCR depth and breadth were not found to differ between the two schedules. A total of over 230 trial participants underwent TCR sequencing, of whom 207 had received two doses of AZD1222 and about 26 had received two doses of the MenACWY control vaccine. Trial participants were enrolled into age subgroups of 18-55, 56-69 and 70-plus years, which contained about 150, 28 and 57 TCR-sequenced participants, respectively. Summary of the overall study and its limitations: No day 14 peak-response samples were available, so repertoires were characterized only after the peak T cell response. The vaccine-associated CD4 TCRs covered the entire spike protein, and the dominant responses fell in regions 160-218 and 743-854. Only five or six AZD1222 recipients were SARS-CoV-2 seropositive at baseline, limiting conclusions about previously exposed vaccinees. Epitopes outside the regions mutated in the B.1.351 and B.1.1.7 variants were reportedly recognized by nearly half of the unique spike-specific TCRs. Spike-specific TCR breadth and depth rose significantly after two AZD1222 doses compared with day 0 and with MenACWY recipients. Participants were mostly white British, with more females than males. The authors suggested clonal diversity may have been underestimated. The 56-69-year group was small, and its depth increase did not reach significance, likely because of low power.

The sample's time point, from its label and the paper: baseline before first vaccination. Vaccinee samples came from UK trials COV001 and COV002, including a single-blind randomized controlled phase 2/3 trial of AZD1222 (ChAdOx1 nCoV-19) in healthy adults. For TCRbeta chain sequencing, PBMC samples from trial participants were taken at day 0 and at day 28 after the second dose. The CDR3 regions of human TCRbeta chains were analyzed by immunosequencing. On the study's bioinformatics: TCRs in the repertoires were matched against a reference library of SARS-CoV-2-specific TCRs that had been generated with the MIRA antigen-specificity platform. Breadth was defined as the fraction of unique TCRs that were SARS-CoV-2-associated, and depth was defined as the fraction of total T cells that were SARS-CoV-2-associated. Using the MIRA data, every spike-specific TCR was mapped to the spike region that the TCR reacted to and assigned to either a CD4 or a CD8 class. Log10-transformed breadth and depth values were compared by one-way ANOVA with Sidak's multiple comparisons tests. TCRdb took over this immuneACCESS table, retaining in-frame rearrangements with V and J assigned. Such tables are incomplete; in checked studies, under half of the missing clones stem from an unresolved V gene, and the remainder is unexplained. V and J calls and clone size follow that table, whereas D and trimming were derived from the DNA. The sample table contains roughly 130,000 clones; only one count was recorded for approximately 94% of them. The biggest ten clones account for roughly 6.6% of the sample.

The sequence derives from an adult in good health. The source was peripheral blood, collected on day 0 of AZD1222 vaccination. Rearrangement joined TRBV6-6 to TRBJ2-3; the D segment is perhaps TRBD1 or TRBD2, each sharing 6 matched bases. The CDR3 here reads CASSTGRFPDTQYF. The nucleotides read TGTGCCAGCAGCACAGGGAGGTTCCCAGATACGCAGTATTTT.